The next 26 T cell receptor beta chains were all read from a single sample in a study of CD8+CD57+ T cells in acquired aplastic anemia. The template used for profiling TCR beta VDJ and CDR3 was genomic DNA. TCRdb processed the reads anew with MiXCR; each CDR3 protein has one entry. The table lists 100,000 to 150,000 distinct CDR3 sequences, approximately 50% of them singletons. Sequenced patients had shown CD8+CD57+ cell expansion by flow cytometry. Sequencing used sorted CD4+, CD8+, or CD8+CD57+ T cells (not recorded which) from PBMCs. All receptors come from a human donor with aplastic anemia.

Comment on this clonotype: Without the conserved terminal phenylalanine or tryptophan, this CDR3 likely stems from a read error. The DNA for the CDR3 is TGCGCCAGCAGCCTCCTAGCGGGGGGTCCTAATGAGCAGTTCCTC. This translates into CASSLLAGGPNEQFL. The chain is built from TRBV4-1 and TRBJ2-1; TRBD2 matches at 11 bases. Germline assignment: CDR1 MGHRA and CDR2 YSYEKL. The CDR3 is 15 residues long. After removal of 4 bases from V and 7 bases from J, the junction contained 6 bases not matched to a gene.

The chain's CDR3 is CASSLAASGAYEQYF. The CDR3 DNA sequence: TGTGCCAGCAGCTTAGCCGCTAGCGGAGCCTACGAGCAGTACTTC. V is TRBV7-2 and J is TRBJ2-7; TRBD2 matches 7 bases. Trimming at V came to 0 bases and at J to 2 bases, leaving 4 bases not matched to a gene. In germline, CDR1 is SGHTA, CDR2 FQGNSA. The CDR3 has 15 amino acids.

This sequence joins TRBV7-9 and TRBJ2-7; 7 bases line up with TRBD1. The length of the CDR3 is 14 residues. The germline gives CDR1 SEHNR, CDR2 FQNEAQ (reference sequence). V lost 7 bases and J lost 3; bases outside the gene matches: 9. CDR3: CASTSTRQGYEQYF. DNA for the CDR3: TGTGCCAGCACCTCTACGCGACAGGGCTACGAGCAGTACTTC.

The chain employs TRBV6-2 or TRBV6-3 and TRBJ2-1, with 14 bases matching TRBD2. There are 17 residues in the CDR3. V lost 0 bases and J lost 9; bases outside the gene matches: 7. Per the germline V gene, CDR1 is MNHEY and CDR2 is SVGEGT. This CDR3 is CASSYSGLAGERFEQFF. CDR3 bases: TGTGCCAGCAGTTACTCGGGACTAGCGGGAGAGCGTTTTGAGCAGTTCTTC.

Concerning this clonotype: Being one base from a much bigger clone, this may be a read error. The CDR3 carries no conserved terminal phenylalanine or tryptophan, so it likely arises from a read error. CDR3 loop: CASSPPGDYNSPLHL. The DNA of the CDR3 is TGTGCCAGCAGCCCCCCCGGGGATTATAATTCACCCCTCCACCTT. The chain has TRBV13 and TRBJ1-6; D unresolved. Germline assignment: CDR1 PRHDT and CDR2 FYEKMQ (reference sequence). Trimming removed 5 bases from V and 4 bases from J, with 12 bases in between. The CDR3 runs to 15 residues.

This clonotype was seen many times. The chain carries TRBV2 and TRBJ2-6, with TRBD1 identical over 10 bases. Germline CDR1 reads SNHLY; CDR2 reads FYNNEI. V lost 8 bases and J lost 0; bases outside the gene matches: 10. The CDR3 consists of 18 residues. CDR3 in amino acids: CASLLRDRGNSGANVLTF. Written as DNA, the CDR3 is TGTGCCAGCCTCCTGCGGGACAGGGGAAACTCTGGGGCCAACGTCCTGACTTTC.

The genes are TRBV3-1 and TRBJ1-3; 8 bases are shared with TRBD1. Germline V gene sequence: CDR1 LGHDT, CDR2 YNNKEL (reference sequence). The CDR3 covers 15 residues. V shed 5 bases, J shed 0 bases, and the junction held 3 bases outside the gene matches. This CDR3 is CASSDGQGSGNTIYF. Written as DNA, the CDR3 is TGTGCCAGCAGCGACGGACAGGGCTCTGGAAACACCATATATTTT.

In its sample, this clonotype was seen a few times. The chain is built from TRBV7-6 and TRBJ1-5; 7 nucleotides match TRBD1. CDR3 length: 18 residues. Losses at the gene ends were 5 bases for V and 5 bases for J; bases not matched to a gene: 18. Germline loops: CDR1 SGHVS, CDR2 FNYEAQ. The CDR3 region has the DNA TGTGCCAGCAGCACAGGGGAGGCTATAGGGCTAAGCGATCAGCCCCAGCATTTT. Its protein product is CASSTGEAIGLSDQPQHF. The full variable domain, its missing parts supplied by reference TRBV7-6 and TRBJ1-5, is GAGVSQSPRYKVTKRGQDVALRCDPISGHVSLYWYRQALGQGPEFLTYFNYEAQQDKSGLPNDRFSAERPEGSISTLTIQRTEQRDSAMYRCASSTGEAIGLSDQPQHFGDGTRLSIL.

The chain couples TRBV6-1 to TRBJ2-2; D perhaps matches TRBD1 (6 bases). CDR1 is MNHNS and CDR2 is SASEGT in the germline V gene. The V end lost 5 bases, the J end lost 1 base, and 14 bases lay between the germline ends. CDR3 length equals 16 residues. The DNA of the CDR3 is TGTGCCAGCAGTCAAAAGACAGGAGGGAACACCGGGGAGCTGTTTTTT. It specifies CASSQKTGGNTGELFF.

The chain is built from TRBV7-9 and TRBJ1-2; no definite D call. Trimming pared 1 base from V and 6 bases from J, leaving 9 bases between. CDR1 is SEHNR and CDR2 is FQNEAQ in the germline V gene (reference sequence). The CDR3 totals 13 residues. CDR3 amino acids: CASSLGVRDGYTF. DNA for the CDR3: TGTGCCAGCAGCTTAGGAGTCCGAGATGGCTACACCTTC.

About this clonotype itself: This may stem from a read error, because a much larger clone lies one nucleotide away. The chain recombines TRBV14 with TRBJ1-4; D unclear. Germline loops: CDR1 SGHDN, CDR2 FVKESK. This CDR3 comprises 15 residues. With 0 bases removed from V and 10 bases from J, the gap between germline ends came to 15 bases. The chain's CDR3 is CASSQEAGFGGKLFF. CDR3 nucleotides: TGTGCCAGCAGCCAAGAGGCGGGCTTCGGAGGAAAACTGTTTTTT. The whole variable domain, filled in from reference TRBV14 and TRBJ1-4, reads EAGVTQFPSHSVIEKGQTVTLRCDPISGHDNLYWYRRVMGKEIKFLLHFVKESKQDESGMPNNRFLAERTGGTYSTLKVQPAELEDSGVYFCASSQEAGFGGKLFFGSGTQLSVL.

As DNA, the CDR3 is TGCAGCGTTGAAAGGGACATCACTGAAGCTTTCTTT. Its translation is CSVERDITEAFF. The V call is TRBV29-1, the J call TRBJ1-1, with D perhaps matching TRBD1 (6 bases). V shed 2 bases and J shed 4 bases, with 8 bases lying between them. From germline, CDR1 is SQVTM and CDR2 ANQGSEA. This CDR3 has 12 residues.

CDR3 bases: TGTGCCAGCAGACAAGAGGGACAGGGGGCAGAGACCCAGTACTTC. Amino acids: CASRQEGQGAETQYF. The chain links TRBV7-2 to TRBJ2-5, with 12 bases that match TRBD1. The junction had 6 bases not matched to a gene; V was cut back by 6 bases and J by 4 bases. Per the germline V gene, CDR1 is SGHTA and CDR2 is FQGNSA. The CDR3 covers 15 residues.

V gene TRBV11-2 combines with J gene TRBJ2-1; 10 bases map to TRBD1. The V and J ends lost 6 bases and 2 bases, in that order; junction bases with no gene match: 4. Germline V gives CDR1 SGHAT, CDR2 FQNNGV. The CDR3 is 15 amino acids. This CDR3 reads CASSRTGGTYNEQFF. The CDR3 nucleotides read TGTGCCAGCAGTAGGACAGGGGGGACCTACAATGAGCAGTTCTTC.

A note on this clonotype: One base away lies a much larger clone, so this may be a sequencing read error. Here the CDR3 reads CASGPVRDRSEQFF. CDR3 nucleotides: TGTGCCAGCGGGCCCGTCCGGGACCGCAGTGAGCAGTTCTTC. This chain connects TRBV7-6 to TRBJ2-1; D is perhaps TRBD1 or TRBD2 (5 bases each). Germline V gene data show CDR1 as SGHVS and CDR2 as FNYEAQ. This CDR3 comprises 14 residues. V was pared by 8 bases and J by 9 bases, with 20 bases between.

This clonotype has only a few counts. The V call is TRBV6-5, the J call TRBJ2-7; D gene uncertain. Trimming removed 0 bases from V and 3 bases from J, with 15 bases in between. Germline loops: CDR1 MNHEY, CDR2 SVGAGI. This CDR3 region has 16 residues. The CDR3 coding sequence is TGTGCCAGCAGTTACTCGTTCAACGGAGCCGGCTACGAGCAGTACTTC. Protein product: CASSYSFNGAGYEQYF.

About this clonotype: One end of the junction fails to match germline, which may point to a read error. The chain links TRBV19 to TRBJ1-4, with no clear D. This CDR3 contains 10 residues. In germline, CDR1 is LNHDA, CDR2 SQIVND (reference sequence). DNA for the CDR3: TGTGCCAGTCTAGATGAGAAACTGTTTTTT. This codes for CASLDEKLFF.

This sequence joins TRBV20-1 and TRBJ2-1; no clear D gene. CDR3 length equals 14 residues. The V gene's germline CDR1 is DFQATT and CDR2 SNEGSKA (reference sequence). Trimming left V 2 bases short and J 5 bases short, with 13 bases between. The CDR3 protein is CSARSTESHNEQFF. The CDR3, as DNA: TGCAGTGCTAGATCCACGGAGTCACACAATGAGCAGTTCTTC.

The J gene is TRBJ2-7, the V gene TRBV10-2; possibly TRBD1 for D (6 bases). Trimming took off 10 bases at V and 3 bases at J, with 10 bases between the two ends. Germline V lookup: CDR1 WSHSY, CDR2 SAAADI. The CDR3 totals 11 residues. The CDR3 DNA follows: TGCGCCACTAGGACAGTCTACGAGCAGTACTTC. Translated, it gives CATRTVYEQYF.

This clonotype occurred a few times. The chain links TRBV7-9 to TRBJ2-2; no reliable D call. The V gene's germline CDR1 is SEHNR and CDR2 FQNEAQ (reference sequence). This CDR3 spans 11 amino acids. The germline V and J ends were trimmed by 5 bases and 4 bases, with 2 bases remaining between them. The DNA for the CDR3 is TGTGCCAGCAGCATCACCGGGGAGCTGTTTTTT. It codes for CASSITGELFF.

The table lists this clonotype with many counts. The chain employs TRBV12-3 or TRBV12-4 and TRBJ2-1, with D perhaps matching TRBD1 (6 bases). This CDR3 region has 13 residues. Trimming removed 3 bases at V and 7 bases at J, with 10 bases between. The CDR3 DNA reads as TGTGCCAGCAGTTTCAGGGGTCGGAATGAGCAGTTCTTC. It codes for CASSFRGRNEQFF.

The J gene is TRBJ1-2, the V gene TRBV4-3, with 7 positions matching TRBD1. Germline-derived CDR1 and CDR2 are LGHNA and YSLEER. V shed 3 bases, J shed 2 bases, and the junction held 9 bases outside the gene matches. This CDR3 has 16 residues. Here the CDR3 DNA reads TGCGCCAGCAGCCAGATACGGGACAGTCCGAACTATGGCTACACCTTC. Translating it yields CASSQIRDSPNYGYTF.

The rearrangement joins TRBV19 to TRBJ2-7, with D possibly being TRBD1 (5 bases). This CDR3 region has 13 residues. CDR1 and CDR2 (germline): LNHDA, SQIVND (reference sequence). Trimming pared 3 bases from V and 2 bases from J, leaving 8 bases between. The CDR3 region is CASSIPGTYEQYF. The CDR3 nucleotides are TGTGCCAGTAGTATCCCAGGGACCTACGAGCAGTACTTC. The whole variable domain, filled in from reference TRBV19 and TRBJ2-7, reads DGGITQSPKYLFRKEGQNVTLSCEQNLNHDAMYWYRQDPGQGLRLIYYSQIVNDFQKGDIAEGYSVSREKKESFPLTVTSAQKNPTAFYLCASSIPGTYEQYFGPGTRLTVT.

Many counts were recorded for this clonotype. The genes are TRBV5-1 and TRBJ1-1; 10 positions match TRBD1. J was trimmed by 5 bases and V by 5 bases; bases with no gene match: 9. The CDR3 totals 15 residues. The germline V gene encodes CDR1 SGHRS and CDR2 YFSETQ. This CDR3 reads CASRSGQGGVTEAFF. The CDR3 nucleotides are TGCGCCAGCAGGTCCGGACAGGGGGGGGTTACTGAAGCTTTCTTT.

This clonotype was picked up a small number of times. The chain links TRBV29-1 to TRBJ2-3, with D possibly matching TRBD1 (6 bases). Trimming stripped 4 bases from V and 1 base from J, with 9 bases between. Germline V CDR1 and CDR2: SQVTM, ANQGSEA. There are 13 residues in the CDR3. As DNA, the CDR3 is TGCAGCGTTGCCAGGGGTGGCACAGATACGCAGTATTTT. Its protein product is CSVARGGTDTQYF.

The gene calls are TRBV25-1 and TRBJ2-6, with 9 bases matching TRBD1. Looked up from germline, CDR1 is MGHDK and CDR2 is SYGVNS. With V trimmed by 6 bases and J by 0 bases, 3 bases remained unmatched. CDR3 size: 16 residues. CDR3 sequence (DNA): TGTGCCAGCAGACCGACAGGGGGCTCTGGGGCCAACGTCCTGACTTTC. Translating gives CASRPTGGSGANVLTF.